Listed below are T cell receptor beta chains from one sample, sequenced in a study of blood T cell repertoires in COVID-19. The protocol was immunoSEQ multiplex PCR, while the TCRdb copy is restricted to in-frame clones and leaves out a portion. The sample has 250,000 to 350,000 clones; approximately 88% are singletons. The source material was peripheral blood. The receptors come from a woman in her forties or fifties with active or convalescent COVID-19. CDR3s include the opening cysteine and the closing phenylalanine or tryptophan. Fields, in order: D gene, J gene, clone size, V gene, CDR3 protein, CDR3 DNA. A D gene is named only where the DNA matches it firmly. Where a row states a size, it is once, few, many or the class of an expanded clone; other rows omit it.

>.|TRBJ1-1|.|TRBV28
CASSLPPMETEAFF
TGTGCCAGCAGTTTACCCCCTATGGAGACTGAAGCTTTCTTT
>.|TRBJ1-2|.|TRBV3-1/TRBV3-2
CASSRGGGTNYGYTF
TGTGCCAGCAGCCGGGGCGGCGGTACTAACTATGGCTACACCTTC
>.|TRBJ1-2|.|TRBV27
CASSLDLRGGYGYTF
TGTGCCAGCAGTCTGGATCTCAGGGGCGGCTATGGCTACACCTTC
>.|TRBJ1-1|many|TRBV7-8
CASSLVPREALNTEAFF
TGTGCCAGCAGCTTAGTGCCCCGTGAGGCACTTAACACTGAAGCTTTCTTT
>TRBD1|TRBJ1-1|.|TRBV27
CASGTGVPWNTEAFF
TGTGCCAGCGGCACAGGGGTCCCCTGGAACACTGAAGCTTTCTTT
>TRBD1|TRBJ2-1|.|TRBV18
CASSPPGQVLGDEQFF
TGTGCCAGCTCACCACCGGGACAGGTCCTAGGGGATGAGCAGTTCTTC
>.|TRBJ2-2|.|TRBV3-1/TRBV3-2
CASSLREFGELFF
TGTGCCAGCAGCTTACGGGAGTTCGGGGAGCTGTTTTTT
>.|TRBJ1-2|.|TRBV7-8
CASSLGGGTQYDYTF
TGTGCCAGCAGCTTAGGGGGAGGAACACAGTACGACTACACCTTC
>.|TRBJ2-7|.|TRBV6-6
CASSYTALYEQYF
TGTGCCAGCAGCTATACTGCCCTCTACGAGCAGTACTTC
>TRBD2|TRBJ2-5|.|TRBV3-1/TRBV3-2
CASSQGGGITETQYF
TGTGCCAGCAGCCAAGGGGGGGGGATCACAGAGACCCAGTACTTC
>.|TRBJ2-5|.|TRBV21-1
CASSKRVKEQGGRETQYF
TGTGCCAGCAGCAAACGCGTAAAGGAACAGGGGGGGAGGGAGACCCAGTACTTC
>.|TRBJ2-7|.|TRBV6-5
CASSYSMATVYEQYF
TGTGCCAGCAGTTACTCGATGGCGACAGTGTACGAGCAGTACTTC
>.|TRBJ2-5|few|TRBV5-6
CASSLATRPRQETQYF
TGTGCCAGCAGCTTAGCGACTAGACCCCGCCAAGAGACCCAGTACTTC
>TRBD1|TRBJ1-1|.|TRBV2
CASSDRGRAFF
TGTGCCAGCAGCGACAGGGGGCGGGCTTTCTTT
>TRBD1|TRBJ1-2|.|TRBV6-6
CASSPGTDGYTF
TGTGCCAGCAGCCCCGGGACAGATGGCTACACCTTC
>.|TRBJ2-2|once|TRBV3-1/TRBV3-2
CASSQLGRVTGELFF
TGTGCCAGCAGCCAACTGGGGCGAGTCACCGGGGAGCTGTTTTTT
>.|TRBJ2-3|once|TRBV11-3
CASSLAAAPGDTQYF
TGTGCCAGCAGCTTAGCTGCGGCGCCGGGAGATACGCAGTATTTT
>.|TRBJ2-5|.|TRBV2
CASAEGGLETQYF
TGTGCCAGCGCCGAGGGGGGGCTGGAGACCCAGTACTTC
>.|TRBJ1-2|.|TRBV11-2
CASRRPGGLDYGYTF
TGTGCCAGCAGACGGCCGGGGGGGTTGGACTATGGCTACACCTTC
>TRBD2|TRBJ2-7|.|TRBV18
CASSRPGLEDEQYF
TGTGCCAGCTCACGCCCGGGACTAGAGGACGAGCAGTACTTC
>TRBD1|TRBJ2-2|.|TRBV6-4
CASSGTGGTGELFF
TGTGCCAGCAGTGGGACAGGGGGCACCGGGGAGCTGTTTTTT
>TRBD1|TRBJ1-5|.|TRBV5-4
CASRDRGKNQPQHF
TGTGCCAGCAGGGACAGGGGGAAGAATCAGCCCCAGCATTTT
>.|TRBJ1-1|few|TRBV4-3
CASSQDHGREGAFF
TGCGCCAGCAGCCAAGATCACGGCAGGGAAGGAGCTTTCTTT
>TRBD2|TRBJ2-5|.|TRBV11-1
CASSLTGLAGETQYF
TGTGCCAGCAGCTTGACGGGACTAGCGGGGGAGACCCAGTACTTC
>TRBD1|TRBJ1-3|few|TRBV10-3
CATQGGDRASTSGNTIYF
TGTGCCACCCAAGGGGGGGACAGGGCCTCTACCTCTGGAAACACCATATATTTT
>TRBD1|TRBJ1-4|few|TRBV10-3
CAISTGAATNEKLFF
TGTGCCATCAGTACAGGGGCCGCAACTAATGAAAAACTGTTTTTT
>.|TRBJ1-1|.|TRBV7-2
CASSPPRQRGKGTFF
TGTGCCAGCAGCCCCCCCCGACAGCGGGGAAAGGGAACTTTCTTT
>.|TRBJ2-7|.|TRBV11-2
CASSLDLTGEQYF
TGTGCCAGCAGCTTAGATCTAACCGGCGAGCAGTACTTC
>TRBD1|TRBJ1-1|.|TRBV13
CASSWDRGEAFF
TGTGCCAGCAGCTGGGACAGGGGCGAAGCTTTCTTT
>.|TRBJ1-6|.|TRBV7-2
CASSLERGVNSPLHF
TGTGCCAGCAGCTTAGAACGGGGGGTTAATTCACCCCTCCACTTT
>.|TRBJ1-5|.|TRBV4-2
CASSLHLTGGDFNQPQHF
TGTGCCAGCAGCCTACACCTAACGGGAGGGGACTTCAATCAGCCCCAGCATTTT
>TRBD2|TRBJ2-1|.|TRBV7-2
CASSPGLASNEQFF
TGTGCCAGCAGCCCGGGACTAGCCTCCAATGAGCAGTTCTTC
>.|TRBJ2-1|.|TRBV3-1/TRBV3-2
CASSLRGARSYNEQFF
TGTGCCAGCAGCCTTCGGGGGGCGCGCTCCTACAATGAGCAGTTCTTC
>TRBD2|TRBJ2-1|once|TRBV4-2
CASSQGTSGRAYNEQFF
TGTGCCAGCAGCCAAGGTACTAGCGGGAGGGCCTACAATGAGCAGTTCTTC
>.|TRBJ2-7|.|TRBV20-1
CSATLRGEQYF
TGCAGTGCTACCCTGCGGGGCGAGCAGTACTTC
>TRBD2|TRBJ2-1|once|TRBV19
CASSIYGLAGPFSYNEQFF
TGTGCCAGTAGTATCTACGGACTAGCGGGTCCCTTCTCCTACAATGAGCAGTTCTTC
>.|TRBJ1-5|few|TRBV27
CASSLSPQARTSNQPQHF
TGTGCCAGCAGTTTATCCCCTCAGGCTCGCACATCGAATCAGCCCCAGCATTTT
>TRBD1|TRBJ1-5|.|TRBV5-1
CASSWDRNQPQHF
TGCGCCAGCAGCTGGGACAGGAATCAGCCCCAGCATTTT
>.|TRBJ1-3|.|TRBV7-9
CASSLTASRGNTIYF
TGTGCCAGCAGCTTGACCGCTTCGAGGGGAAACACCATATATTTT
>TRBD2|TRBJ2-2|.|TRBV7-8
CASSWGGNLYNTGELFF
TGTGCCAGCAGCTGGGGGGGGAACCTCTACAACACCGGGGAGCTGTTTTTT
>.|TRBJ1-3|.|TRBV7-2
CASSLEAYSGNTIYF
TGTGCCAGCAGCTTAGAAGCCTACTCTGGAAACACCATATATTTT
>.|TRBJ1-1|.|TRBV27
CASSSLYLGQLNTEAFF
TGTGCCAGCAGTTCGTTATACCTCGGACAGTTAAACACTGAAGCTTTCTTT
>.|TRBJ2-7|.|TRBV7-8
CASSLDGRTDGEQYF
TGTGCCAGCAGCTTAGATGGCAGGACAGACGGCGAGCAGTACTTC
>.|TRBJ1-3|once|TRBV18
CASSPRQDISGNTIYF
TGTGCCAGCTCACCACGACAGGACATCTCTGGAAACACCATATATTTT
>TRBD1|TRBJ1-2|.|TRBV5-4
CASSHQQQGNYGYTF
TGTGCCAGCAGCCACCAGCAACAGGGGAACTATGGCTACACCTTC
>.|TRBJ1-1|.|TRBV6-5
CASSYLPGLMNTEAFF
TGTGCCAGCAGTTACCTTCCCGGTCTGATGAACACTGAAGCTTTCTTT
>.|TRBJ1-2|.|TRBV7-9
CASSPGIYGYTF
TGTGCCAGCAGCCCAGGGATCTATGGCTACACCTTC